This paragraph covers one T cell receptor (beta chain) sequence. Its antigen remains unknown. Primers for the PCR totalled 60 Vbeta and 13 Jbeta. Assay used: immunoSEQ multiplex PCR; TCRdb lists only in-frame clones, some missing. The sample lists 100,000 to 150,000 clones; 70% to 85% were seen once. The V gene lost 5 bases and the J gene lost 3 bases, with 10 bases spanning the gap. The CDR3 covers 14 residues. Per germline, CDR1 SSHAT and CDR2 FNYEAQ (reference sequence). These data come from a study of cytomegalovirus exposure and HLA in healthy donors. Findings and caveats of the study: In a later analysis, donors in an Asian-associated ancestry cluster reportedly had fewer N-insertions in productive TCRs than the cohort mean. A prior analysis recorded that most TCR beta V segments were productive about 90% or about 30% of the time. Further analysis was carried out later, and it showed several of the most significant clusters appearing linked to common viral pathogens. A missense variant in DCLRE1C was later tied to TCR beta V- and J-gene trimming.

The clonotype originates from a male donor in good health and CMV-seropositive. The V call is TRBV7-7, the J call TRBJ2-2, with TRBD2 as a possible D gene (5 bases). Specimen: PBMCs. CDR3 sequence: CASSPGMHTGELFF. The CDR3 coding sequence is TGTGCCAGCAGCCCGGGGATGCACACCGGGGAGCTGTTTTTT.